Shown below are 12 T cell receptor beta chains from a single sample sequenced in a study of regulatory T cells in long-lasting Graves disease. Regarding time point: persistent/refractory GD, antithyroid drugs over 5 years with positive TRAb. PBMC RNA served as the TCR library source. For TCR beta, libraries came from iRepertoire HTBI primers and Arm-PCR of CDR3 regions. TCRdb analysed the multiplex PCR reads with MiXCR anew, one entry per CDR3 protein. The repertoire consists of a few hundred thousand distinct CDR3 sequences, with roughly 24% occurring once and the leading ten covering about 29%. Sample: peripheral blood mononuclear cells (PBMCs), taken when the disease was refractory, from a patient treated with antithyroid drugs. The receptors were gathered from a woman in her thirties or forties with Graves disease.

The rearrangement uses TRBV5-1 and TRBJ2-7; no clear D. The V end lost 0 bases, the J end lost 3 bases, and 7 bases lay between the germline ends. CDR1 SGHRS and CDR2 YFSETQ come from the germline V gene. This CDR3 has 13 amino acids. The CDR3 spells CASSLGDGYEQYF. In DNA, the CDR3 is TGCGCCAGCAGCTTGGGAGACGGCTACGAGCAGTACTTC.

The J gene is TRBJ2-7, the V gene TRBV12-3 or TRBV12-4, with D tentatively TRBD1 (5 bases). This CDR3 spans 11 amino acids. Trimming left V 3 bases short and J 11 bases short, with 11 bases between. In nucleotides, the CDR3 is TGTGCCAGCAGTTTTGGCAGGGATGAGTACTTC. It encodes CASSFGRDEYF.

In this sample, this clonotype turned up a few times. V usage is TRBV10-3 and J usage is TRBJ2-7; possibly TRBD2 for D (5 bases). This CDR3 comprises 17 residues. The ends were cut back, 3 bases at V and 0 bases at J, with 18 bases in the middle. The germline V gene has CDR1 ENHRY and CDR2 SYGVKD. The CDR3 is CAISDPRGADHSYEQYF. In DNA, the CDR3 is TGTGCCATCAGTGATCCTCGAGGAGCGGACCACTCCTACGAGCAGTACTTC.

This clonotype was seen ten or more times. V gene TRBV2 combines with J gene TRBJ1-4; TRBD1 might be the D (6 bases). The length of the CDR3 is 14 residues. Germline lookup yields CDR1 SNHLY and CDR2 FYNNEI. Trimming removed 7 bases from V and 2 bases from J, with 11 bases in between. The CDR3 nucleotides are TGTGCCAGCACACCGGGACATACTAATGAAAAACTGTTTTTT. Translating it yields CASTPGHTNEKLFF.

In its sample, this clonotype was seen many times. The chain joins TRBV19 to TRBJ1-1; 9 positions match TRBD1. This CDR3 region has 15 residues. The V gene end was trimmed by 4 bases and the J gene end by 3 bases; junction bases not matched to a gene: 6. Looked up from germline, CDR1 is LNHDA and CDR2 is SQIVND (reference sequence). The CDR3 loop is CASSTGGQGYTEAFF. The CDR3 DNA reads TGTGCCAGTAGTACGGGGGGACAGGGCTACACTGAAGCTTTCTTT.

V usage is TRBV7-9 and J usage is TRBJ2-5; weak D call: TRBD2 (7 bases). The germline CDR1 and CDR2 sequences are SEHNR and FQNEAQ (reference sequence). The CDR3 length is 14 residues. Trimming left V 4 bases short and J 1 base short, with 10 bases between. Here the CDR3 DNA reads TGTGCCAGCAGCTGGGGGGGGGCCCAAGAGACCCAGTACTTC. Its translation: CASSWGGAQETQYF.

This clonotype was observed a few times. The chain recombines TRBV13 with TRBJ1-3; 8 bases map to TRBD1. CDR3 length: 16 amino acids. CDR1 is PRHDT and CDR2 is FYEKMQ in the germline V gene (reference sequence). Trimming cost V 0 bases and J 4 bases; bases outside gene matches: 5. CDR3 protein: CASSLGTGESGNTIYF. CDR3 nucleotide sequence: TGTGCCAGCAGCTTAGGGACAGGGGAATCCGGAAACACCATATATTTT.

This clonotype was counted a few times. This chain uses TRBV14 with TRBJ2-1; 8 bases fit TRBD2. CDR3 length: 13 residues. Germline V gene sequence: CDR1 SGHDN, CDR2 FVKESK. The ends lost 6 bases at V and 4 bases at J; junction bases unmatched: 2. CDR3 residues: CASSQREYNEQFF. As DNA, the CDR3 is TGTGCCAGCAGTCAGCGGGAGTACAATGAGCAGTTCTTC.

This chain joins TRBV11-2 and TRBJ2-3; maybe TRBD2 (6 bases). The CDR3 totals 14 residues. The ends were cut back, 3 bases at V and 6 bases at J, with 13 bases in the middle. Germline V gene lookup returns CDR1 SGHAT and CDR2 FQNNGV. The CDR3 region is CASSLTRLRDTQYF. The CDR3 DNA sequence: TGTGCCAGCAGCTTGACTAGGCTTCGGGATACGCAGTATTTT.

The V and J genes are TRBV12-3 or TRBV12-4 and TRBJ1-4; maybe TRBD1 (5 bases). The CDR3 has 13 residues. V lost 8 bases and J 8 bases, leaving 15 bases between the germline ends. The CDR3 region is CASRGTGGEKLFF. CDR3 bases: TGTGCCAGCCGGGGTACAGGCGGCGAAAAACTGTTTTTT.

V is TRBV12-3 or TRBV12-4 and J is TRBJ2-1, with 8 bases matching TRBD2. This CDR3 is built from 16 residues. V lost 3 bases and J lost 2; bases outside the gene matches: 6. The CDR3 sequence is CASSFSYGRAYNEQFF. The CDR3 nucleotides read TGTGCCAGCAGTTTCTCTTACGGGAGGGCCTACAATGAGCAGTTCTTC.

The chain combines TRBV6-5 with TRBJ1-5; 8 nucleotides align to TRBD1. After removal of 2 bases from V and 0 bases from J, the junction contained 3 bases not matched to a gene. This CDR3 has 16 residues. Germline CDR1 reads MNHEY; CDR2 reads SVGAGI. The CDR3 reads CASSYQQGVSNQPQHF. For the CDR3, the DNA is TGTGCCAGCAGTTACCAACAGGGGGTTAGCAATCAGCCCCAGCATTTT.